The rows below give T cell receptor beta chains drawn from one sample of a study of CD8 T cells in ankylosing spondylitis. TCRdb ran MiXCR on the 5' RACE reads and lists one entry per CDR3 protein. The sample has almost 45,000 distinct CDR3 sequences, about 10% seen once. The specimen sequenced was blood, either unsorted or a sorted T cell fraction (not recorded which). All receptors come from a male donor with ankylosing spondylitis or in good health (not recorded which). Both conserved end residues are part of each CDR3. The size of a clone is reported for some rows only, either as once, few or many, or as a class for expanded clones.

J	size	V	CDR3
TRBJ2-5	-	TRBV7-2	CASSPGTETQYF
TRBJ2-7	many	TRBV20-1	CSASEGGVPYEQYF
TRBJ2-3	few	TRBV5-1	CASSPARSRGTDTQYF
TRBJ2-3	-	TRBV5-1	CASSLALGAGTDTQYF
TRBJ2-3	many	TRBV6-1	CASLAGTGTDTQYF
TRBJ2-7	-	TRBV10-3	CAINRDTSYEQYF
TRBJ2-7	many	TRBV6-1	CASRLWTDEQYF
TRBJ2-7	many	TRBV21-1	CASSKGQGRYEQYF
TRBJ2-5	-	TRBV3-1	CASSLRGQGGRETQYF
TRBJ2-3	many	TRBV5-1	CASSPGQGEVDTQYF
TRBJ1-5	many	TRBV12-3/TRBV12-4	CASSRAQGNQPQHF
TRBJ2-5	many	TRBV21-1	CASSKVDAGGETQYF
TRBJ1-1	many	TRBV3-1	CASSQDPGRSLGF
TRBJ2-1	-	TRBV5-1	CASSTGTSMNEQFF
TRBJ2-7	few	TRBV5-1	CASSLDRNGYEQYF
TRBJ2-1	many	TRBV27	CASSRLGGYYNEQFF
TRBJ1-2	many	TRBV5-1	CASSLDFSGNGYTF
TRBJ1-1	-	TRBV20-1	CSARVGGGAEAFF
TRBJ2-1	-	TRBV19	CASTDRGLFNEQFF
TRBJ2-7	many	TRBV5-5	CASSSQSDTEQYF
TRBJ2-3	-	TRBV6-1	CASKDTQYF
TRBJ1-1	many	TRBV29-1	CSVTGTGVTEAFF
TRBJ2-3	-	TRBV5-1	CASSSLAEFTDTQYF
TRBJ1-2	many	TRBV5-1	CASSLGQAHVYGYTF
TRBJ1-6	-	TRBV12-3/TRBV12-4	CASRLSGTPLHF
TRBJ2-3	-	TRBV5-4	CASSLGGLVTDTQYF
TRBJ2-5	-	TRBV27	CASSLLGLEETQYF
TRBJ1-6	-	TRBV5-1	CASSSGQLDSPLHF
TRBJ1-3	few	TRBV7-8	CASSLATGYGNTIYF
TRBJ2-1	many	TRBV12-3/TRBV12-4	CASTFRGAYNEQFF
TRBJ2-2	-	TRBV20-1	CSARDSVRGADTGELFF
TRBJ2-4	many	TRBV3-1	CASSHSSNGNIQYF
TRBJ2-5	many	TRBV28	CASSPLKAQETQYF
TRBJ2-6	few	TRBV6-5	CASRRTGELSGANVLTF
TRBJ2-2	many	TRBV4-1	CASSQDSGGNTGELFF
TRBJ1-5	few	TRBV7-2	CASSSQTGTFQPQHF
TRBJ1-2	few	TRBV6-5	CASSYGGGQGGGYTF
TRBJ2-1	many	TRBV28	CATYSNLNEQFF
TRBJ1-3	many	TRBV29-1	CSVTRTGAKDTIYF
TRBJ2-7	many	TRBV28	CAIRLGLAGSEQYF